This record covers a single T cell receptor (beta chain). The antigen is unknown. This record belongs to a study of shared clonotypes between healthy human individuals. Overall study context: Each donor's CD4 naive and CD4 memory cells filled three plates apiece, CD8 naive two, and CD8 memory one. Findings and caveats of the study: Clonotypes which were not shared had lower generation probabilities than clonotypes that all four donors shared. Memory subsets had estimated richness that was generally smaller than that of naive subsets.

The CDR3 totals 16 residues. CDR1 and CDR2 from the germline V gene are SGHDT and YYEEEE. The J segment lost 3 bases and the V segment lost 0 bases, leaving 3 bases of the junction unmatched. Sequencing was performed with immunoSEQ multiplex PCR; in TCRdb, only in-frame clones are kept and a portion is missing. The sample lists fewer than 1.4 million clones, about 84% occurring once. Sequencing input: memory CD4+ T cells from PBMCs. Subset reported: CD45RA-negative fraction. The origin of this receptor is a man between 18 and 35 years old in good health. Some clones in this sample may be carry-over from other donors' samples. The chain carries TRBV5-6 and TRBJ2-1; 10 bases are shared with TRBD2. In DNA form, the CDR3 reads TGTGCCAGCAGCTTGGCGCTAGCGGGAGACTACAATGAGCAGTTCTTC. Amino acid sequence: CASSLALAGDYNEQFF.